The rows below give T cell receptor beta chains drawn from one sample of a study of breast tumors, draining lymph nodes, adjacent tissues. A single record per CDR3 protein comes from TCRdb applying MiXCR to the multiplex PCR reads. Here the sample spans hundreds of thousands of distinct CDR3 sequences, approximately 29% being singletons. The specimen was axillary lymph node tissue. The receptor set was obtained from a female donor with breast cancer. Some clones in this sample may be carry-over from other donors' samples. The CDR3 runs from the conserved cysteine through the conserved F or W. D genes are given only for firm matches. Only some rows state a clone size, as once, few, many or a class for expanded clones.

>many|TRBJ1-5|NA|14|TRBV12-3/TRBV12-4
CASSRDTSNQPQHF
TGTGCCAGCAGCCGGGACACTAGCAATCAGCCCCAGCATTTT
>many|TRBJ2-1|TRBD2|13|TRBV30
CASTSGRPEDEFF
TGTGCCTCGACTAGCGGGAGGCCGGAGGATGAGTTCTTC
>many|TRBJ2-2|NA|12|TRBV5-1
CASSSLVGELFF
TGCGCCAGCAGCTCTCTAGTCGGGGAGCTGTTTTTT
>few|TRBJ1-1|NA|16|TRBV9
CASTPQTGTMNTEAFF
TGTGCCAGCACCCCCCAAACCGGGACTATGAACACTGAAGCTTTCTTT
>many|TRBJ1-5|TRBD1|15|TRBV20-1
CSAKEQGQSRQPQHF
TGCAGTGCTAAGGAACAGGGGCAATCGAGGCAGCCCCAGCATTTT
>NA|TRBJ1-2|NA|15|TRBV6-2/TRBV6-3
CASSHFSDTNYGYTF
TGTGCCAGCAGTCACTTTTCCGACACGAACTATGGCTACACCTTC
>many|TRBJ1-5|TRBD1|14|TRBV3-1
CASSPTGGVQPQHF
TGTGCCAGCAGTCCAACAGGGGGCGTTCAGCCCCAGCATTTT
>many|TRBJ2-7|NA|12|TRBV11-3
CASSLVRGEQYF
TGTGCCAGCAGCTTAGTACGTGGGGAGCAGTACTTC
>NA|TRBJ2-3|NA|15|TRBV20-1
CSARTRRGLNNEQYF
TGCAGTGCTAGGACGAGAAGGGGCCTCAACAATGAGCAGTATTTT
>NA|TRBJ2-7|TRBD1|22|TRBV14
CASSQDPQLPDPGTEAPYEQYF
TGTGCCAGCAGCCAAGATCCACAGCTCCCAGACCCAGGGACAGAGGCTCCCTACGAGCAGTACTTC
>NA|TRBJ2-3|NA|11|TRBV29-1
CSLVYTDTQYF
TGCAGCTTAGTCTACACAGATACGCAGTATTTT
>many|TRBJ1-5|NA|16|TRBV12-3/TRBV12-4
CASSVRGAGSNQPQHF
TGTGCCAGCAGTGTTAGAGGAGCAGGTAGCAATCAGCCCCAGCATTTT
>many|TRBJ1-5|NA|14|TRBV2
CASSQTWREQPQHF
TGTGCCAGCAGTCAAACCTGGCGGGAACAGCCCCAGCATTTT
>many|TRBJ2-6|NA|15|TRBV29-1
CSVESAGSGANVLTF
TGCAGCGTTGAATCGGCGGGCTCTGGGGCCAACGTCCTGACTTTC
>many|TRBJ2-7|NA|14|TRBV5-6
CASSLVQPPYEQYF
TGTGCCAGCAGCTTAGTACAGCCTCCCTACGAGCAGTACTTC
>few|TRBJ1-1|TRBD1|16|TRBV9
CASSSGQGYMNTEAFF
TGTGCCAGCAGCTCCGGACAGGGCTATATGAACACTGAAGCTTTCTTT
>NA|TRBJ2-7|TRBD1|15|TRBV27
CASKGGQGAMYEQYF
TGTGCCAGCAAAGGAGGACAGGGGGCTATGTACGAGCAGTACTTC
>many|TRBJ1-6|NA|14|TRBV18
CASSPKGNISPLHF
TGTGCCAGCTCACCAAAGGGAAATATTTCACCCCTCCACTTT
>many|TRBJ2-3|TRBD1|15|TRBV9
CASSLQEGARDTQYF
TGTGCCAGCAGCTTACAAGAGGGGGCCAGAGATACGCAGTATTTT
>many|TRBJ1-2|NA|13|TRBV10-3
CAIRGSGEDGYTF
TGTGCCATCAGAGGATCGGGGGAGGATGGCTACACCTTC
>many|TRBJ2-7|NA|16|TRBV3-1
CASSQNSAVSSYEQYF
TGTGCCAGCAGCCAAAATTCGGCAGTCAGCTCCTACGAGCAGTACTTC